This T cell receptor beta chain was sequenced during a study of graft-versus-host responses after intestinal transplantation. As for the study in general: Multivisceral, liver-intestinal, or isolated intestinal grafts went to recipients. Anti-thymocyte globulin served as induction for all recipients, who then took tacrolimus and steroids for about 3 years. Whole-study results and caveats: Early post-transplant HvG declines tracked with peak circulating GvH clone levels. GvH clones occurred in recipient marrow; some first appeared in ileum or blood.

A note on this clone: Its cognate antigen is unknown.

Trimming removed 5 bases from V and 0 bases from J, with 13 bases in between. In germline, CDR1 is LNHDA, CDR2 SQIVND (reference sequence). The CDR3 runs 15 residues. Some clones are missing from TCRdb's copy, which holds only in-frame ones; the method was immunoSEQ multiplex PCR. This table holds 95,000 to 100,000 clones, approximately 85% found once. This specimen consisted of PBMCs, obtained 255 days after intestinal transplant. This sequence was found in a human patient who received an intestinal transplant, so some T cells may come from the graft donor. The rearrangement uses TRBV19 and TRBJ1-2, with D hard to call. The chain's CDR3 is CASSEWRIANYGYTF. The CDR3 nucleotides are TGTGCCAGTAGTGAGTGGCGGATAGCTAACTATGGCTACACCTTC. Complete variable domain (other parts from reference TRBV19 and TRBJ1-2): DGGITQSPKYLFRKEGQNVTLSCEQNLNHDAMYWYRQDPGQGLRLIYYSQIVNDFQKGDIAEGYSVSREKKESFPLTVTSAQKNPTAFYLCASSEWRIANYGYTFGSGTRLTVV.